Reported below is one T cell receptor beta chain. The germline gives CDR1 KGHSH, CDR2 LQKENI. The ends lost 2 bases at V and 7 bases at J; junction bases unmatched: 17. The CDR3 runs to 17 residues. This entry belongs to a study of blood T cell repertoires in COVID-19. About the study: PBMCs, B-cell-depleted T cells, or T cells provided the cDNA or gDNA that made up the material.

Sequencing was performed with immunoSEQ multiplex PCR; in TCRdb, only in-frame clones are kept and a portion is missing. The table lists 100,000 to 150,000 clones, roughly 86% of them singletons. The source is an older woman with COVID-19, enrolled during active disease. The chain couples TRBV18 to TRBJ2-7; 7 nucleotides align to TRBD1. Sequenced sample: peripheral blood. CDR3: CASSPSFPGQRLEEQYF. CDR3 coding DNA: TGTGCCAGCTCACCATCTTTCCCGGGACAGCGGTTGGAGGAGCAGTACTTC. The full variable domain, rest sourced from reference TRBV18 and TRBJ2-7, is NAGVMQNPRHLVRRRGQEARLRCSPMKGHSHVYWYRQLPEEGLKFMVYLQKENIIDESGMPKERFSAEFPKEGPSILRIQQVVRGDSAAYFCASSPSFPGQRLEEQYFGPGTRLTVT.